The 18 T cell receptor beta chains below were found in one sample sequenced in a study of T cell therapy after organ transplantation. The protocol was immunoSEQ multiplex PCR, while the TCRdb copy is restricted to in-frame clones and leaves out a portion. This table holds about 480 clones, 82% found once. The time point denotes: 4-8 weeks after completion of therapy. The antigens for these receptors are not known. The sequences come from CD8+ T cells from blood, collected after autologous CMV-specific T cell therapy. The receptors derive from a human patient who had received a solid organ transplant and had CMV disease. Some of the T cells might come from the graft donor.

This sequence joins TRBV2 and TRBJ1-1; no firm D call. The CDR3 has 14 amino acids. In germline, CDR1 is SNHLY, CDR2 FYNNEI. V was cut by 3 bases and J by 0 bases, with 8 bases left in between. The CDR3 reads CASSDDNMNTEAFF. As DNA, the CDR3 is TGTGCCAGCAGTGACGATAATATGAACACTGAAGCTTTCTTT.

The chain carries TRBV7-9 and TRBJ1-2, with unresolved D. Between the trimmed V and J ends, which lost 10 bases and 8 bases, there was a span of 11 bases. Germline CDR1 is SEHNR and CDR2 is FQNEAQ (reference sequence). This CDR3 region has 10 residues. The CDR3 region is CATVAGGYTF. DNA for the CDR3: TGTGCCACCGTAGCCGGGGGCTACACCTTC.

This chain joins TRBV4-3 and TRBJ2-7; possibly TRBD2 for D (6 bases). CDR1 and CDR2 (germline): LGHNA, YSLEER. The V gene lost 1 base and the J gene lost 4 bases, with 26 bases spanning the gap. The CDR3 extends over 19 amino acids. The CDR3 region is CASSQVDSGPGGIIYEQYF. The CDR3 region has the DNA TGCGCCAGCAGCCAAGTCGACAGTGGGCCCGGCGGGATAATTTACGAGCAGTACTTC.

The chain couples TRBV6-4 to TRBJ2-1, with 9 bases that match TRBD1. The ends lost 0 bases at V and 6 bases at J; junction bases unmatched: 0. The CDR3 runs 14 residues. Germline loops: CDR1 MRHNA, CDR2 SNTAGT. The DNA of the CDR3 is TGTGCCAGCAGTGACTCGACAGGGGGCAATGAGCAGTTCTTC. Translating it yields CASSDSTGGNEQFF.

The chain couples TRBV27 to TRBJ2-7; D assignment may be TRBD1 or TRBD2 (5 bases each). V gave up 0 bases and J gave up 3 bases, with 9 bases separating them. CDR1 MNHEY and CDR2 SMNVEV come from the germline V gene (reference sequence). This CDR3 spans 14 amino acids. The CDR3 sequence is CASSLSGTVYEQYF. DNA of the CDR3: TGTGCCAGCAGTTTATCAGGGACGGTCTACGAGCAGTACTTC.

V and J are TRBV27 and TRBJ2-1; TRBD2 might be the D (7 bases). The germline V gene encodes CDR1 MNHEY and CDR2 SMNVEV (reference sequence). V gave up 5 bases and J gave up 3 bases, with 14 bases separating them. This CDR3 spans 15 amino acids. CDR3 DNA sequence: TGTGCCAGCAGTCCCGGGGGGCCCTTCTACAATGAGCAGTTCTTC. This sequence encodes CASSPGGPFYNEQFF.

The V call is TRBV4-2, the J call TRBJ2-7; 12 nucleotides align to TRBD2. The CDR3 spans 17 residues. CDR1 and CDR2 (germline): LGHNA, YNFKEQ. The V gene end was trimmed by 0 bases and the J gene end by 4 bases; junction bases not matched to a gene: 7. Here the CDR3 DNA reads TGTGCCAGCAGCCAAGATGAGTCTAGCGGGAGGGTTTACGAGCAGTACTTC. Translation: CASSQDESSGRVYEQYF.

The chain recombines TRBV6-1 with TRBJ2-6, with 7 bases matching TRBD1. CDR3 length equals 15 residues. Trimming at V came to 1 base and at J to 3 bases, leaving 0 bases not matched to a gene. Looked up from germline, CDR1 is MNHNS and CDR2 is SASEGT. The CDR3 region is CASSEGQGGANVLTF. DNA of the CDR3: TGTGCCAGCAGTGAAGGACAGGGTGGGGCCAACGTCCTGACTTTC.

Of note for this clone: Different DNA sequences within this sample yield the same CDR3. The V call is TRBV28, the J call TRBJ2-7, with 7 bases identical to TRBD1. Losses at the gene ends were 2 bases for V and 0 bases for J; bases not matched to a gene: 4. The germline V gene encodes CDR1 MDHEN and CDR2 SYDVKM. CDR3 length equals 15 residues. The CDR3 DNA reads as TGTGCCAGCAGTTTAGGGACAGCCGACTCCTACGAGCAGTACTTC. Its translation: CASSLGTADSYEQYF.

The chain is built from TRBV7-2 and TRBJ2-3, with a tentative D call TRBD2 (6 bases). Deletions cut 7 bases from V and 2 bases from J, with 10 bases between. The CDR3 contains 13 residues. Germline V lookup: CDR1 SGHTA, CDR2 FQGNSA. Written as DNA, the CDR3 is TGTGCCAGCACCCGGGAGAACACAGATACGCAGTATTTT. Its translation: CASTRENTDTQYF.

The chain recombines TRBV15 with TRBJ2-6, with D hard to call. Looked up from germline, CDR1 is LNHNV and CDR2 is YYDKDF (reference sequence). V was shortened by 8 bases and J by 0 bases, with 8 bases between the two germline ends. CDR3 length: 14 residues. Here the CDR3 DNA reads TGTGCCACCTCCCCACTCTCTGGGGCCAACGTCCTGACTTTC. This codes for CATSPLSGANVLTF. Full variable domain (missing parts from reference TRBV15 and TRBJ2-6): DAMVIQNPRYQVTQFGKPVTLSCSQTLNHNVMYWYQQKSSQAPKLLFHYYDKDFNNEADTPDNFQSRRPNTSFCFLDIRSPGLGDTAMYLCATSPLSGANVLTFGAGSRLTVL.

This rearrangement joins TRBV2 to TRBJ1-5; no definite D call. The germline V and J ends were trimmed by 6 bases and 0 bases, with 6 bases remaining between them. The CDR3 is 13 amino acids. Germline loops: CDR1 SNHLY, CDR2 FYNNEI. CDR3 residues: CASSAYSNQPQHF. The CDR3 bases are TGTGCCAGCAGCGCATATAGCAATCAGCCCCAGCATTTT.

The chain joins TRBV6-5 to TRBJ1-5, with 7 bases lining up with TRBD1. Per the germline V gene, CDR1 is MNHEY and CDR2 is SVGAGI. V lost 6 bases, J lost 3 bases, and 2 bases stayed unmatched. This CDR3 spans 13 amino acids. The DNA for the CDR3 is TGTGCCAGCAGGACAGGGAACAATCAGCCCCAGCATTTT. As protein: CASRTGNNQPQHF.

The chain joins TRBV6-4 to TRBJ2-2; D perhaps matches TRBD1 (6 bases). Germline CDR1 is MRHNA and CDR2 is SNTAGT. The CDR3 is 14 amino acids. The ends were cut back, 4 bases at V and 4 bases at J, with 10 bases in the middle. The CDR3 bases are TGTGCCAGCAGTGCCCAAGGGGGCACCGGGGAGCTGTTTTTT. Its protein is CASSAQGGTGELFF.

This sequence joins TRBV6-5 and TRBJ1-3; 9 bases match TRBD1. The germline CDR1 and CDR2 sequences are MNHEY and SVGAGI. This CDR3 comprises 15 residues. V shed 2 bases and J 2 bases; nucleotides not matched to a gene: 1. The CDR3 region has the DNA TGTGCCAGCAGTTACGGACAGGGGACTGGAAACACCATATATTTT. The encoded protein is CASSYGQGTGNTIYF.

The V gene is TRBV19, the J gene TRBJ1-1; D may be TRBD1 (5 bases). V gave up 5 bases and J gave up 1 base, with 11 bases separating them. Per germline, CDR1 LNHDA and CDR2 SQIVND (reference sequence). The CDR3 runs 14 residues. CDR3 bases: TGTGCCAGTAGTCCAGGGACGCGGAACACTGAAGCTTTCTTT. Protein: CASSPGTRNTEAFF.

This chain connects TRBV16 to TRBJ1-5, with D unresolved. Germline CDR1 and CDR2: KGHSY and FQNENV. The CDR3 consists of 16 residues. Trimming left V 1 base short and J 1 base short, with 11 bases between. CDR3 residues: CASSQFSTASNQPQHF. The CDR3 DNA follows: TGTGCCAGCAGCCAATTTTCTACAGCAAGCAATCAGCCCCAGCATTTT.

This clone has only one observation. The J gene is TRBJ2-7, the V gene TRBV11-1; no reliable D call. Trimming took off 4 bases at V and 3 bases at J, with 7 bases between the two ends. From germline, CDR1 is SGHAT and CDR2 FQDESV (reference sequence). This CDR3 spans 12 amino acids. CDR3 region: CASSSQFYEQYF. CDR3 DNA sequence: TGTGCCAGCAGCTCCCAATTCTACGAGCAGTACTTC.